The clone carrying this TCR beta chain came up once. The data derive from a study of T cells after posttransplantation cyclophosphamide. Sequencing was performed with immunoSEQ multiplex PCR; in TCRdb, only in-frame clones are kept and a portion is missing. This table has some 33,000 clones, roughly 90% appearing once. The CDR3 contains 13 residues. V trimming: 3 bases; J trimming: 8 bases; junction bases outside the gene matches: 4. Germline V gene sequence: CDR1 SGDLS, CDR2 YYNGEE. The naive gate required viable CD3+CD4+ or CD3+CD8+ cells with CCR7+CD45RA+CD45RO-CD95-CD27+CD28+ phenotype. Sequencing input: naive CD4+ T cells sorted from blood. This TCR came from a man under 40 in good health and a related stem cell transplant donor. The chain has TRBV9 and TRBJ2-3, with 9 bases matching TRBD1. The CDR3 reads CASSEGQGGTQYF. CDR3 DNA: TGTGCCAGCAGCGAGGGACAGGGAGGTACGCAGTATTTT.